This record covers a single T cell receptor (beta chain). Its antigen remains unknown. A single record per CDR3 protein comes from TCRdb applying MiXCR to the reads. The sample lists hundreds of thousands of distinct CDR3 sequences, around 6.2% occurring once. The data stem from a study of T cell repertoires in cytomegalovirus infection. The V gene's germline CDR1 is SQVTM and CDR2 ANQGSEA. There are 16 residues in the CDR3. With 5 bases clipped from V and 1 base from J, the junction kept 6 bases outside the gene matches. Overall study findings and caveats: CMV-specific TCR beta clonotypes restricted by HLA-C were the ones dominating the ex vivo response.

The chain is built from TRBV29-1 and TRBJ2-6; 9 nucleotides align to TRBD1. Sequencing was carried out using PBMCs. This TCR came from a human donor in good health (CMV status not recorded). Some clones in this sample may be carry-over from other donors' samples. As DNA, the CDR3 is TGCAGCGTTAGTGACAGGGGGGAATCTGGGGCCAACGTCCTGACTTTC. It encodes CSVSDRGESGANVLTF.